Given below is one T cell receptor (beta chain) in context. Its antigen remains unidentified. V shed 5 bases and J shed 9 bases, with 20 bases lying between them. Germline V gene lookup returns CDR1 SEHNR and CDR2 FQNEAQ (reference sequence). This CDR3 comprises 15 residues. TCRdb re-derived calls from the 5' RACE reads in MiXCR, one entry per CDR3 protein. The data show more than 500,000 distinct CDR3 sequences, about 5.7% seen once. The data were taken from a study of CD8 T cells in ankylosing spondylitis. Study observations and caveats: As reported, disease-linked clones showed significant enrichment in matched ankylosing spondylitis synovial fluid. What seemed typical of ankylosing spondylitis blood was a TCR beta motif built from several highly homologous variants.

The receptor's source is a male donor with ankylosing spondylitis. This chain connects TRBV7-9 to TRBJ2-1; D perhaps matches TRBD1 (6 bases). The sample taken for sequencing was blood, either unsorted or a sorted T cell fraction (not recorded which). The CDR3 DNA follows: TGTGCCAGCAGCCCCCTACAGGGTTTGGGGGCTGAGCAGTTCTTC. Its protein product is CASSPLQGLGAEQFF.